This passage covers 10 T cell receptor beta chains from one sample sequenced in a study of cytomegalovirus exposure and HLA in healthy donors. PCR involved 60 Vbeta and 13 Jbeta primers. Data came from immunoSEQ multiplex PCR; TCRdb stores just in-frame clones and leaves some out. In the table there are around 160,000 clones, around 79% of which are singletons. Sequencing was carried out using PBMCs. Receptors originate from a man in his forties or fifties in good health and CMV-seropositive.

The chain employs TRBV6-5 and TRBJ2-3; 7 positions agree with TRBD2. The germline gives CDR1 MNHEY, CDR2 SVGAGI. The CDR3 totals 15 residues. Trimming cost V 4 bases and J 0 bases; bases outside gene matches: 4. The CDR3 DNA sequence: TGTGCCAGCAGTTCCCGGGAGGCTAGCACAGATACGCAGTATTTT. Its protein is CASSSREASTDTQYF.

This clone has just one count. The chain recombines TRBV5-4 with TRBJ2-5; 11 bases are a match to TRBD2. The V and J ends lost 1 base and 5 bases, in that order; junction bases with no gene match: 4. The length of the CDR3 is 15 residues. Germline CDR1 reads SGHNT; CDR2 reads YYREEE (reference sequence). The CDR3 sequence: CASSLKLAGEETQYF. As DNA, the CDR3 is TGTGCCAGCAGCTTGAAACTAGCGGGAGAGGAGACCCAGTACTTC.

V usage is TRBV13 and J usage is TRBJ2-5; D is possibly TRBD1 (5 bases). The CDR3 has 13 residues. CDR1 is PRHDT and CDR2 is FYEKMQ in the germline V gene (reference sequence). Trimming shortened V by 6 bases and J by 4 bases, and 12 bases separated the two germline ends. For the CDR3, the DNA is TGTGCCAGCAGTCAGGGATTTCGAGAGACCCAGTACTTC. Protein product: CASSQGFRETQYF.

This chain links TRBV4-2 with TRBJ2-7; 7 bases fit TRBD2. J lost 3 bases, V lost 2 bases, and 7 bases had no gene match. CDR1 and CDR2 (germline): LGHNA, YNFKEQ. The CDR3 sequence is 15 residues long. In DNA, the CDR3 is TGTGCCAGCAGCCAAATGACTAGCTTGGGCTACGAGCAGTACTTC. This gives the protein CASSQMTSLGYEQYF.

This rearrangement joins TRBV2 to TRBJ2-7; no firm D call. Deletions cut 4 bases from V and 2 bases from J, with 9 bases between. CDR3 length: 13 residues. CDR1 SNHLY and CDR2 FYNNEI come from the germline V gene. The CDR3 DNA is TGTGCCAGCAGTGGGCAGTACCCCTACGAGCAGTACTTC. This sequence encodes CASSGQYPYEQYF.

This clone turned up a few times. The V call is TRBV10-3, the J call TRBJ1-1, with unresolved D. The CDR3 loop spans 15 amino acids. Trimming stripped 3 bases from V and 2 bases from J, with 13 bases between. Germline values: CDR1 ENHRY, CDR2 SYGVKD. The CDR3 region has the DNA TGTGCCATCAGTGAATCAGGACGGGGAAACACTGAAGCTTTCTTT. It encodes CAISESGRGNTEAFF.

The rearrangement links TRBV30 to TRBJ2-7, with 7 nucleotides matching TRBD1. V lost 2 bases and J lost 4; bases outside the gene matches: 14. Germline assignment: CDR1 GTSNPN and CDR2 SVGIG (reference sequence). The CDR3 covers 16 residues. The CDR3: CAWSLLGGQSKYEQYF. CDR3 in DNA: TGTGCCTGGAGTCTGTTAGGGGGACAGTCGAAGTACGAGCAGTACTTC.

The V and J genes are TRBV10-3 and TRBJ1-4, with TRBD1 as a possible D gene (6 bases). The CDR3 is 15 residues long. V lost 2 bases, J lost 5 bases, and 12 bases lay in between. Germline V lookup: CDR1 ENHRY, CDR2 SYGVKD. The DNA of the CDR3 is TGTGCCATCAGTGAGGGGGGGGGCCCGAATGAAAAACTGTTTTTT. This gives the protein CAISEGGGPNEKLFF.

The chain has TRBV7-2 and TRBJ1-2; no firm D call. Deletions cut 4 bases from V and 8 bases from J, with 17 bases between. From germline, CDR1 is SGHTA and CDR2 FQGNSA. The length of the CDR3 is 14 residues. CDR3 protein: CASSSRVNSLGYTF. The CDR3 region has the DNA TGTGCCAGCAGCTCTCGGGTCAATAGTCTAGGCTACACCTTC.

CDR3 protein: CASSLGNRKNEQFF. CDR3 bases: TGTGCCAGCAGCTTAGGGAACAGGAAGAATGAGCAGTTCTTC. The chain joins TRBV11-2 to TRBJ2-1; possible D gene TRBD1, 5 bases. V lost 1 base to trimming and J lost 7 bases, with 11 bases between them. The CDR3 sequence is 14 residues long. Germline lookup yields CDR1 SGHAT and CDR2 FQNNGV.